The T cell receptor (beta chain) described here comes from a study of control samples from healthy donors and cancer patients. CDR3 size: 16 residues. V was trimmed by 4 bases and J by 0 bases, leaving 15 bases between them. Germline V gene lookup returns CDR1 LNHDA and CDR2 SQIVND (reference sequence). Only in-frame clones appear in the TCRdb table, and some are missing; sequencing was by immunoSEQ multiplex PCR. The table lists tens of thousands of clones, roughly four fifths of them singletons. The sequence was collected from a woman aged 55-70 years in good health. Material: blood. The V gene is TRBV19, the J gene TRBJ1-2, with D possibly being TRBD1 (5 bases). CDR3 in DNA: TGTGCCAGTAGTACCCGGACACGTCCCACTAACTATGGCTACACCTTC. It yields the protein CASSTRTRPTNYGYTF.